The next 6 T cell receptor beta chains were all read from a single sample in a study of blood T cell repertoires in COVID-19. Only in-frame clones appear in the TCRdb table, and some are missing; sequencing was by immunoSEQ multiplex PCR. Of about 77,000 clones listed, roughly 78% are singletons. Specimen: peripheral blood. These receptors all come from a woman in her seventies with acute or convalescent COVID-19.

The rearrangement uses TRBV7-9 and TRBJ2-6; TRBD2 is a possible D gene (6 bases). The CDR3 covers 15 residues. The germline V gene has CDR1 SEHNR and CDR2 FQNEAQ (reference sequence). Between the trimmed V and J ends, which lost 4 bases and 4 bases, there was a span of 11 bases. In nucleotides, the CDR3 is TGTGCCAGCAGCTCTCCCCGGGAGGGGGCCAACGTCCTGACTTTC. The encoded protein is CASSSPREGANVLTF.

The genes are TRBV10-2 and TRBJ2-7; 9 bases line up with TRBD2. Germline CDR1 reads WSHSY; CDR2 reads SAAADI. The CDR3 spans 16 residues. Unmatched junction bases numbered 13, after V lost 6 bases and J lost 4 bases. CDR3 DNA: TGCGCCAGCAGAGAAGGGGGGCTAGCGGGGATGTACGAGCAGTACTTC. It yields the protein CASREGGLAGMYEQYF.

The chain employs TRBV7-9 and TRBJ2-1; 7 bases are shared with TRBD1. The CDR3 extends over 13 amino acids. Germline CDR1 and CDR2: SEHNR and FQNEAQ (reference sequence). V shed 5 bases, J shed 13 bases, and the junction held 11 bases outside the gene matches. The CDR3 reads CASSTGTALSQFF. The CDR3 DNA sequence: TGTGCCAGCAGCACCGGGACAGCACTTTCCCAGTTCTTC.

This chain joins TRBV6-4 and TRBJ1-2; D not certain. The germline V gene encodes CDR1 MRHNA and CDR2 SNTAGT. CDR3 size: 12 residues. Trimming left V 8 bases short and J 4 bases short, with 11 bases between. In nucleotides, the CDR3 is TGTGCCAGCCTCCCGGTATCCTATGGCTACACCTTC. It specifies CASLPVSYGYTF.

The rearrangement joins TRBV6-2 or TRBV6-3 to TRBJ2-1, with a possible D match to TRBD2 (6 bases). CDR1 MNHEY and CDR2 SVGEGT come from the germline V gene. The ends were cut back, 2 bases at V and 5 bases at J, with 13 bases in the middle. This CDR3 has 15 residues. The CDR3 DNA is TGTGCCAGCAGTTACGCGTTAGCGGCGCACAATGAGCAGTTCTTC. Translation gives CASSYALAAHNEQFF.

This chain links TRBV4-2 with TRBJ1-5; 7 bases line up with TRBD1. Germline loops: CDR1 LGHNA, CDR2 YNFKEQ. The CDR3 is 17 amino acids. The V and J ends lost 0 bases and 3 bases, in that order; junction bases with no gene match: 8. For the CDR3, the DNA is TGTGCCAGCAGCCAAGAAGCTTCCGGGACAGTCAATCAGCCCCAGCATTTT. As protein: CASSQEASGTVNQPQHF.